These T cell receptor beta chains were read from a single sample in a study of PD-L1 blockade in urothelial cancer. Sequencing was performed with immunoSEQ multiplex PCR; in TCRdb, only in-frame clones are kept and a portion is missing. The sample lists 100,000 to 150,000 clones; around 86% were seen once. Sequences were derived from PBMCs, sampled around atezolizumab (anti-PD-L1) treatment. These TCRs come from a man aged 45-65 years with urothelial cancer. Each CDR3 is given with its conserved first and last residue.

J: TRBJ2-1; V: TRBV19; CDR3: CASSATDYEQFF
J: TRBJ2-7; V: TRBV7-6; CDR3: CASSLNVASEQYF
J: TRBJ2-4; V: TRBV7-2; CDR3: CASSPRGAKNIQYF
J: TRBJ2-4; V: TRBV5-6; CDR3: CASSLGLPTAKNIQYF
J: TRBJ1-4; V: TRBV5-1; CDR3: CASSSALRQGNEKLFF
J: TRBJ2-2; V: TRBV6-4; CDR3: CASKRDSAFTGELFF
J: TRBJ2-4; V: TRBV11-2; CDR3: CASSLGVLLGQNIQYF
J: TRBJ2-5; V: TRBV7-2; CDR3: CASSSTRFETQYF
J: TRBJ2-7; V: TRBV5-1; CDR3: CASSGGTGGSYEQYF
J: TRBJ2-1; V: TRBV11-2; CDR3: CASTPGQRINEQFF
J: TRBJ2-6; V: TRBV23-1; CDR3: CARPPLGRKWANVLTF
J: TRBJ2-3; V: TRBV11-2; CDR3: CASSLGLGTQYF
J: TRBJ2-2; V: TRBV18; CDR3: CASSPPGQGGNTGELFF
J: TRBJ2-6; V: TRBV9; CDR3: CASSAGTGGPGANVLTF
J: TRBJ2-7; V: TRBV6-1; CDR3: CASYAGVGGIYEQYF
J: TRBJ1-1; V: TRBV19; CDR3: CASSTQGGTEAFF
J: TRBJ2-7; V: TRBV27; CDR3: CASSWTGTSGTYEQYF
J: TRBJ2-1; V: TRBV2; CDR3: CASSEGYSGEQFF
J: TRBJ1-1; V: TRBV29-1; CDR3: CSVYDRGGPEAFF
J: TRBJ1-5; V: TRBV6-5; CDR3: CASSRQGNQPQHF
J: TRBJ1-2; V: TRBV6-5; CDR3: CASTGGYGYTF
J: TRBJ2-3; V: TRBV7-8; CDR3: CASSYGSGRSRDTQYF
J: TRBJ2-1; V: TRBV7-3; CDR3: CASSSLGGGLNEQFF
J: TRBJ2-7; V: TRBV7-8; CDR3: CASSLGTGGASREQYF
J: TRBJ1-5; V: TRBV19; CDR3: CASSAPSPTGSYNQPQHF
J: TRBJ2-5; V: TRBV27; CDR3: CASRKTGGRETQYF
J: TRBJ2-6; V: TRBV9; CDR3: CASSVGAGANVLTF
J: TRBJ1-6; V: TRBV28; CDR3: CASSYPRDSPLHF
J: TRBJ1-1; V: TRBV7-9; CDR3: CASSFGGAGDTEAFF
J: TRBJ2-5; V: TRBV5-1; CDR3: CASSLEWSQETQYF
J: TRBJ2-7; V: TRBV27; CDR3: CASSLTSGLSPYEQYF
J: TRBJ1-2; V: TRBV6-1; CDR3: CASSEAGDIYGYTF
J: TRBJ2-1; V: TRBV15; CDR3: CATSRPGGKDNEQFF
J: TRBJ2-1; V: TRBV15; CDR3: CATSRDPVSGNWFF
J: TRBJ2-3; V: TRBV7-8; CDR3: CASSFSQGSVLYF
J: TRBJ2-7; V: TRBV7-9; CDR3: CASSLTPGTSVSYEQYF
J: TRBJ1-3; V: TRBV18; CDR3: CASSRSEDTIYF
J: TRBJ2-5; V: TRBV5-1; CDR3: CASRLRPVETQYF
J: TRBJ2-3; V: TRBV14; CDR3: CASSQGWLAASSTDTQYF
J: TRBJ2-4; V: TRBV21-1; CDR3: CASSTTGARAKNIQYF
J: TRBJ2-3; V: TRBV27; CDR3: CASSQFIADTQYF
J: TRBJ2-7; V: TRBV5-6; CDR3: CASSPGTYEQYF
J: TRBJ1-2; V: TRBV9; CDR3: CASSPGGQGLYGYTF
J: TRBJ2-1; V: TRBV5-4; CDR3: CASSLSRVRVSGSHNEQFF
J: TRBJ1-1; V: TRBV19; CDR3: CASSIRGAKTEAFF
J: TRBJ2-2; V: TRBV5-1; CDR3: CASSCPTGRCTGELFF
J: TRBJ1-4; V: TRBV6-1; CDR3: CASGRTGLFEKLFF
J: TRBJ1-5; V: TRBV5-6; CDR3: CASSFRRDRDQPQHF
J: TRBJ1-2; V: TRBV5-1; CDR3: CASSLDVARYGYTF
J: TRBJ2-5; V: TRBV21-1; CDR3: CASSRKKYETQYF
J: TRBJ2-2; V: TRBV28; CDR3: CASSLPRERTGELFF